This T cell receptor (beta chain) was found in a study of cytomegalovirus exposure and HLA in healthy donors. Germline V gives CDR1 SGHTA, CDR2 FQGTGA. The CDR3 extends over 14 amino acids. J was trimmed by 3 bases and V by 5 bases; bases with no gene match: 4. 60 Vbeta and 13 Jbeta primers were used in PCR. Data came from immunoSEQ multiplex PCR; TCRdb stores just in-frame clones and leaves some out. Found here are around 140,000 clones, 75% to 85% of them singletons; the top ten hold less than 2%. This rearrangement joins TRBV7-3 to TRBJ2-1; 7 bases are shared with TRBD2. What was sequenced was PBMCs. The TCR was taken from a female donor in good health and CMV-seropositive. The CDR3 spells CASSRDYLYNEQFF. The CDR3 DNA sequence: TGTGCCAGCAGCCGGGACTATCTCTACAATGAGCAGTTCTTC.